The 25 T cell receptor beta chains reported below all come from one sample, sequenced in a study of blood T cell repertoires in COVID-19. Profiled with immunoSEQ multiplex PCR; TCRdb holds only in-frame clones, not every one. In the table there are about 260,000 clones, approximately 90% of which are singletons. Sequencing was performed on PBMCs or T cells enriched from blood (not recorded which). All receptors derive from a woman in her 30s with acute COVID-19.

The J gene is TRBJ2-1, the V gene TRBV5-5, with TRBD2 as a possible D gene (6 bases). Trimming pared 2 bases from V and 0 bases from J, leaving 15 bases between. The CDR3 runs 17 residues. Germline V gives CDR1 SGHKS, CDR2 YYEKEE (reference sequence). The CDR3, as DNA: TGTGCCAGCAGCTTTGAAGCGGGCGACACCTCCTACAATGAGCAGTTCTTC. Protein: CASSFEAGDTSYNEQFF. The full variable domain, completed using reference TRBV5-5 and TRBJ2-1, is DAGVTQSPTHLIKTRGQQVTLRCSPISGHKSVSWYQQVLGQGPQFIFQYYEKEERGRGNFPDRFSARQFPNYSSELNVNALLLGDSALYLCASSFEAGDTSYNEQFFGPGTRLTVL.

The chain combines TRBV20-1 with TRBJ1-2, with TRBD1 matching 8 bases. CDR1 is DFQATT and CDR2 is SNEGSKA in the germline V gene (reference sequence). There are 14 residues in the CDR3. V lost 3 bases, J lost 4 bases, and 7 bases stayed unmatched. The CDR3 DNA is TGCAGTGCTAGTATACAGGGGGGAAGCTATGGCTACACCTTC. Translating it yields CSASIQGGSYGYTF.

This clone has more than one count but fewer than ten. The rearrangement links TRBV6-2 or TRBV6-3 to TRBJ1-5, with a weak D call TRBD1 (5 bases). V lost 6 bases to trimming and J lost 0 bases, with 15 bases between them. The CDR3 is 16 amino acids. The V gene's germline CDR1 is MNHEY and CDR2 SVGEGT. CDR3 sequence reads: CASRPGADYSNQPQHF. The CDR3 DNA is TGTGCCAGCAGGCCTGGGGCAGATTATAGCAATCAGCCCCAGCATTTT.

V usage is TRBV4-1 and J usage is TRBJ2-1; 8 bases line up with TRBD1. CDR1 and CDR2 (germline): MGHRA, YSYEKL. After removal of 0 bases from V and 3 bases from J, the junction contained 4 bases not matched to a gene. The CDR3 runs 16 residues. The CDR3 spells CASSQEVGQGYNEQFF. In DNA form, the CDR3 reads TGCGCCAGCAGCCAAGAGGTTGGACAGGGCTACAATGAGCAGTTCTTC.

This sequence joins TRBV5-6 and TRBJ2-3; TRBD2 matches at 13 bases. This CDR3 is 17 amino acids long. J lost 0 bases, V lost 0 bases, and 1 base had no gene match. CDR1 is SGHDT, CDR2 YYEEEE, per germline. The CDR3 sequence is CASSLEGLAGSTDTQYF. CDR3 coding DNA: TGTGCCAGCAGCTTGGAGGGACTAGCGGGGAGCACAGATACGCAGTATTTT.

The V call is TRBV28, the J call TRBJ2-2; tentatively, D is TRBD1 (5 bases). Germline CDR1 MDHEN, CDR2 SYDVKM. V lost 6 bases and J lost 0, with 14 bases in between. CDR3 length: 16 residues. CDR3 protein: CASSPSQTANTGELFF. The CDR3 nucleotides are TGTGCCAGCAGCCCTTCCCAGACAGCGAACACCGGGGAGCTGTTTTTT. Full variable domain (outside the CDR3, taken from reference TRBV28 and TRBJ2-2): DVKVTQSSRYLVKRTGEKVFLECVQDMDHENMFWYRQDPGLGLRLIYFSYDVKMKEKGDIPEGYSVSREKKERFSLILESASTNQTSMYLCASSPSQTANTGELFFGEGSRLTVL.

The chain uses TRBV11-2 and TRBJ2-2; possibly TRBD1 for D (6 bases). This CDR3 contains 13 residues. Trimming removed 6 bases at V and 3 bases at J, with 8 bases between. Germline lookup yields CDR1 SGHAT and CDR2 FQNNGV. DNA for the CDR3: TGTGCCAGCAGACCAGGGGACACCGGGGAGCTGTTTTTT. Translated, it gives CASRPGDTGELFF.

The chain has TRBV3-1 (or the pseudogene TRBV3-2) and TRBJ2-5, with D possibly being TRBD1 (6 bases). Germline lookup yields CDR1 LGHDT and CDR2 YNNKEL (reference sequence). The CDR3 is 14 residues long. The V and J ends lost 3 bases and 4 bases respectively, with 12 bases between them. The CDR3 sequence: CASSQRQVPETQYF. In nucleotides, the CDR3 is TGTGCCAGCAGCCAGAGACAGGTCCCAGAGACCCAGTACTTC.

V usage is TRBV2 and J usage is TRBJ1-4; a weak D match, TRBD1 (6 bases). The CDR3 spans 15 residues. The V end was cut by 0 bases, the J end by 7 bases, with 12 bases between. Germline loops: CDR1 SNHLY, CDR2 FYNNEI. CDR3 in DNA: TGTGCCAGCAGTGAAGCCCCCCTAGGGGGTGAAAAACTGTTTTTT. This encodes CASSEAPLGGEKLFF. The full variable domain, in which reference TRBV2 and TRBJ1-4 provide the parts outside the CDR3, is EPEVTQTPSHQVTQMGQEVILRCVPISNHLYFYWYRQILGQKVEFLVSFYNNEISEKSEIFDDQFSVERPDGSNFTLKIRSTKLEDSAMYFCASSEAPLGGEKLFFGSGTQLSVL.

The CDR3 coding sequence is TGTGCCAGCAGTTCCGGCATTGACAGGGAAAATCAGCCCCAGCATTTT. Translation gives CASSSGIDRENQPQHF. The chain couples TRBV28 to TRBJ1-5, with 7 bases lining up with TRBD1. Germline loops: CDR1 MDHEN, CDR2 SYDVKM. V lost 4 bases to trimming and J lost 4 bases; unmatched junction nucleotides: 10. There are 16 residues in the CDR3.

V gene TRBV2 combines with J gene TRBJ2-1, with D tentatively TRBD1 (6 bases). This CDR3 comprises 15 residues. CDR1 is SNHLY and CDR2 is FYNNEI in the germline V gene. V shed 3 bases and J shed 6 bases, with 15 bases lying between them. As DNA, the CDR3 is TGTGCCAGCAGTGACGCAGGGGTGACTATCAATGAGCAGTTCTTC. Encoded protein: CASSDAGVTINEQFF.

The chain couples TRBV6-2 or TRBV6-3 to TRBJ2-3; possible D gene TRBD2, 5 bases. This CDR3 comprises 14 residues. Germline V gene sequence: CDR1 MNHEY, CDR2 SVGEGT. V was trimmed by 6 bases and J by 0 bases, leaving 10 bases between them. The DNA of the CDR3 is TGTGCCAGCAGCCCCCGGACTAGCACAGATACGCAGTATTTT. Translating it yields CASSPRTSTDTQYF.

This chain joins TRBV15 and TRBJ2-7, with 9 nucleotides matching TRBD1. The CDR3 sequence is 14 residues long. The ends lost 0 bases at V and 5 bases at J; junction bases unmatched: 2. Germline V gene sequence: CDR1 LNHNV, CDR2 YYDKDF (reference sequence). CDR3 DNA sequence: TGTGCCACCAGCAGAGAGGACAGGGGCAACGAGCAGTACTTC. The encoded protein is CATSREDRGNEQYF.

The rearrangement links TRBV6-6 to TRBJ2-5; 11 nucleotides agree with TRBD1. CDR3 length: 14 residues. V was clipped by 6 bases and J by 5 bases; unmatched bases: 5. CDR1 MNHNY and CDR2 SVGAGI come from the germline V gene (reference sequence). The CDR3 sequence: CASRPGQGVETQYF. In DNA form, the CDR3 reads TGTGCCAGCAGGCCGGGACAGGGGGTGGAGACCCAGTACTTC.

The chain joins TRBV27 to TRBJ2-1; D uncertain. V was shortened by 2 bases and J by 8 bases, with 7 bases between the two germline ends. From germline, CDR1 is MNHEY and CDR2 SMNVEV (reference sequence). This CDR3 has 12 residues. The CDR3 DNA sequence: TGTGCCAGCAGTTTAGGCCCGCATGAGCAGTTCTTC. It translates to CASSLGPHEQFF.

In nucleotides, the CDR3 is TGCGCCAGCAGTGAGACCAGGGCCTCAAGATCCCAGTACTTC. Protein: CASSETRASRSQYF. The rearrangement uses TRBV10-2 and TRBJ2-5; D possibly corresponds to TRBD1 (5 bases). This CDR3 has 14 amino acids. V lost 2 bases to trimming and J lost 9 bases, with 16 bases between them. Per the germline V gene, CDR1 is WSHSY and CDR2 is SAAADI.

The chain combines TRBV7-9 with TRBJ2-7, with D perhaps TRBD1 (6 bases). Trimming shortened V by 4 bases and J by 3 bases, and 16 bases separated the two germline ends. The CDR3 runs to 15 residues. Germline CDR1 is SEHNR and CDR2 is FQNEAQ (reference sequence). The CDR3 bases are TGTGCCAGCAGCTCCCCCACCGGACAGTTCTACGAGCAGTACTTC. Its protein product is CASSSPTGQFYEQYF.

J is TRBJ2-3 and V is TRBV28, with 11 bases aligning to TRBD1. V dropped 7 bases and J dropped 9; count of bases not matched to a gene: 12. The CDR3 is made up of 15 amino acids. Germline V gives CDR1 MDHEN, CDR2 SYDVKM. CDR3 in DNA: TGTGCCAGCACCTGGGGGACAGGGGGTTTCGGCACGCAGTATTTT. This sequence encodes CASTWGTGGFGTQYF.

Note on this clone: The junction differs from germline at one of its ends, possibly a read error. This chain's CDR3 is CASSPGLADAYSEQFF. CDR3 sequence (DNA): TGTGCCAGTAGTCCGGGACTAGCGGACGCCTACAGTGAGCAGTTCTTC. This chain connects TRBV19 to TRBJ2-1; 11 bases align to TRBD2. The CDR3 length is 16 residues. Germline V CDR1 and CDR2: LNHDA, SQIVND (reference sequence).

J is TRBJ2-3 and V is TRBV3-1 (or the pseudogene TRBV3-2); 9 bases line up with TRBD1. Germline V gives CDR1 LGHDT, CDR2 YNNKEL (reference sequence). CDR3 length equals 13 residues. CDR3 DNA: TGTGCATCGGGGACAGGGAGCACAGATACGCAGTATTTT. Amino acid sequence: CASGTGSTDTQYF.

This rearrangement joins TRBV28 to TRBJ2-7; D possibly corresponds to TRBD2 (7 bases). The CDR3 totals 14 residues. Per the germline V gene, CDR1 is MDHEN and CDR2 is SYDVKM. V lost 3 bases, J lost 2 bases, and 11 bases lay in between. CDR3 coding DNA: TGTGCCAGCAGTTTGCGGGGGCCCCCCTACGAGCAGTACTTC. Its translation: CASSLRGPPYEQYF. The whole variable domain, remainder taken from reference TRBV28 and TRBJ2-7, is DVKVTQSSRYLVKRTGEKVFLECVQDMDHENMFWYRQDPGLGLRLIYFSYDVKMKEKGDIPEGYSVSREKKERFSLILESASTNQTSMYLCASSLRGPPYEQYFGPGTRLTVT.

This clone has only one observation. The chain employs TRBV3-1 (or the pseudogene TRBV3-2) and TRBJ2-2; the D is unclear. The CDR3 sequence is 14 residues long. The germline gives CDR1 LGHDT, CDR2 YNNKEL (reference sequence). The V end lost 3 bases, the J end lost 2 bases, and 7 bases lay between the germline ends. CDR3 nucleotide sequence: TGTGCCAGCAGCCACACTACAAACACCGGGGAGCTGTTTTTT. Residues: CASSHTTNTGELFF.

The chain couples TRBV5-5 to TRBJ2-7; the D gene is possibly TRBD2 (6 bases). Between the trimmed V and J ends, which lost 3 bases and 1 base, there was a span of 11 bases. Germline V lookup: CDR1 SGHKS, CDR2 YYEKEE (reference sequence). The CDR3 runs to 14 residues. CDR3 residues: CASSYSTSSYEQYF. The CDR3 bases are TGTGCCAGCAGCTACTCGACTAGTTCCTACGAGCAGTACTTC.

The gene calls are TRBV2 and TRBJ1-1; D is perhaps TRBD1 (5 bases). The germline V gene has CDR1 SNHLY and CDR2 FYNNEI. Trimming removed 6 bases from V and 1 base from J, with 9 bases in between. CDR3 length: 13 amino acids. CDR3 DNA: TGTGCCAGCAGGTTGACAGAGAACACTGAAGCTTTCTTT. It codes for CASRLTENTEAFF.

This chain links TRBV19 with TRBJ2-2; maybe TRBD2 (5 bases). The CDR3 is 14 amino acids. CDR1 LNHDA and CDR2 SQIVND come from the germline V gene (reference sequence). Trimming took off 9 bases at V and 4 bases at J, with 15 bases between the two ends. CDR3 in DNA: TGTGCCAGCAACCCGGATCGGGGCACCGGGGAGCTGTTTTTT. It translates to CASNPDRGTGELFF.